One TCR beta chain is described in this entry. The sample originates from a study of TIL therapy for anti-PD-1-resistant metastatic lung cancer. The CDR3 runs 15 residues. Germline V gene data show CDR1 as MNHNY and CDR2 as SVGAGI (reference sequence). V lost 7 bases, J lost 0 bases, and 12 bases lay in between. The immunoSEQ assay was v3. Assay: immunoSEQ multiplex PCR; the TCRdb copy retains only in-frame clones and omits some. This sample has 57,000 or so clones, with about nine tenths found just once. As for time point: pre-treatment sample, taken before nivolumab and TIL therapy. Stage 4 NSCLC adults joined between late 2017 and January 2020.

The sequencing used blood, collected at baseline. V and J are TRBV6-6 and TRBJ2-2, with D possibly TRBD2 on 6 matching bases. The receptor was derived from a person aged 25 to 85 with non-small cell lung cancer. The CDR3 DNA is TGTGCCAGCACCCCCGGAGGGGCGAACACCGGGGAGCTGTTTTTT. Translation gives CASTPGGANTGELFF.